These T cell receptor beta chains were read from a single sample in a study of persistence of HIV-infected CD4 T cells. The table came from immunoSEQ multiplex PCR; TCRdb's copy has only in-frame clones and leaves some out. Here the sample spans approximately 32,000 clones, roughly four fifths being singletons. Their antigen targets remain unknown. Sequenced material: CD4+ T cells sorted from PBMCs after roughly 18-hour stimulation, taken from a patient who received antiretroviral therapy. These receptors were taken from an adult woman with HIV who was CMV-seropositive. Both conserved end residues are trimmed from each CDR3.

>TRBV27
ASSPTGQGAYYGYT
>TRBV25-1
ASSEYNSDTQY
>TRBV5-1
ASSLVQENSPLH
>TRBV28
ASRQTSSYEQY
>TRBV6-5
ASERGDTQY
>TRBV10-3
AISEYNEQF
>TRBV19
ATLGPNYGYT
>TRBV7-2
ASSLGTLRREKLF
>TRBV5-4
ASSHSAGSTDTQY
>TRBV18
ASSLRQENTEAF
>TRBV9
ASSPHPPGQGSHEQY
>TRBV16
ASSQSASSYEQY
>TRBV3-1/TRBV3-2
ASSHPGTLANYGYT
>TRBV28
ASSRMGQGSYKEQF
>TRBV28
ASSRPRSYEQY
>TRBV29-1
SVLKRYSTGEAF
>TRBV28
ASSGDTIYEQY